Shown below are 29 T cell receptor delta chains from a single sample sequenced in a study of γδ T cells in repeated Plasmodium falciparum infection. TCRdb re-processed the multiplex PCR reads via CATT. The data hold 75,000 to 95,000 delta-chain clones, with approximately 1% observed a single time. Vgamma9/Vdelta2+ and Vdelta2-negative gammadelta T cells were flow-sorted from PBMC for bulk sequencing. Sequencing was done on a sample of gamma-delta T cells from blood. The receptors derive from a pool of human donors (malaria-infected and uninfected, not separated).

This clone was counted at least ten times. TCRdb's protein sequence differs at residue 13 from the translated DNA; the protein presented here follows the DNA. V usage is TRDV1 and J usage is TRDJ1; D not resolved. The germline V and J ends were trimmed by 5 bases and 8 bases, with 30 bases remaining between them. The CDR3 contains 18 residues. Germline CDR1 and CDR2: TSWWSYY and QGS. The CDR3 spells CALGPEGRLMGPMRKLIF. In nucleotides, the CDR3 is TGTGCTCTTGGGCCAGAAGGGCGACTAATGGGACCTATGAGAAAACTCATCTTT.

This clone was counted only a few times. The likely explanation is a read error, given a far larger clone one base away. The same CDR3 arises from other DNA sequences in this sample as well. CDR3 region: CACDTGSLLGASLTDKLIF. Here the CDR3 DNA reads TGTGCCTGTGACACTGGCTCTTTACTGGGGGCCTCTCTGACCGATAAACTCATCTTT. J is TRDJ1 and V is TRDV2, with 8 bases identical to TRDD3. Germline matching of the DNA provided the J gene here, since TCRdb leaves it blank. Per the germline V gene, CDR1 is GEAIGNYY and CDR2 is EKD. This CDR3 has 19 residues. V lost 1 base, J lost 2 bases, and 17 bases stayed unmatched.

This clone was seen only a few times. Just one base apart from a much larger clone, this may be a read error. The V gene corresponds to TRDV1; no J gene was called. This CDR3 is 16 amino acids long. CDR1 TSWWSYY and CDR2 QGS come from the germline V gene. DNA for the CDR3: TGTGCTCTTGGGATGTATACTTGGTCCTACACCGATAAGCTCATCTTT. Protein sequence: CALGMYTWSYTDKLIF.

Notes on this clone: This sequence is one base from a far larger clone and is likely a read error. Other DNA sequences in the sample encode the same CDR3. This chain links TRDV2 with TRDJ1, with 10 nucleotides matching TRDD3. No J gene is reported in TCRdb; it was inferred here by comparing the DNA with germline. Germline CDR1 GEAIGNYY, CDR2 EKD. With V trimmed by 0 bases and J by 1 base, 10 bases remained unmatched. The CDR3 is 18 residues long. The CDR3 region is CACDTLAGGYARTDKLIF. The DNA for the CDR3 is TGTGCCTGTGACACCCTGGCCGGGGGATACGCCCGCACCGATAAACTCATCTTT.

With respect to this clone: This sequence is one base from a far larger clone and is likely a read error. The sample has other DNA sequences that encode this CDR3 too. The V gene is TRDV2, but the J gene lacks a call; the table's D call of TRDD3 was not tested on the DNA. This CDR3 spans 14 amino acids. CDR1 is GEAIGNYY, CDR2 EKD, per germline. The CDR3 DNA reads as TGTGCCTGTGACGGGATACGGAAAACCGATAAACTCATCTTC. It encodes CACDGIRKTDKLIF.

This clone was recorded a few times. With only one base between it and a far larger clone, this is likely a read error. CDR3 nucleotide sequence: TGTGCCTGTGAAAATATGACGAGGGGAATCCCGCCCGATAAACTCATCTTT. It is translated as CACENMTRGIPPDKLIF. This chain links TRDV2 with TRDJ1, with D perhaps being TRDD1 or TRDD3 (5 bases each). The J gene was not available in TCRdb and was assigned here by matching the DNA to germline segments. Deletions cut 4 bases from V and 3 bases from J, with 23 bases between. The CDR3 loop spans 17 amino acids. CDR1 and CDR2 (germline): GEAIGNYY, EKD.

This clone was found many times. The chain recombines TRDV2 with TRDJ1, with 10 bases fitting TRDD3. This CDR3 region has 17 residues. V dropped 3 bases and J dropped 0; count of bases not matched to a gene: 9. Germline V CDR1 and CDR2: GEAIGNYY, EKD. The CDR3 bases are TGTGCCTGTGACTCACTGGGGGATTATATAGACACCGATAAACTCATCTTT. Its protein product is CACDSLGDYIDTDKLIF.

This clone was seen a handful of times. Given a far larger clone just one base away, this is likely a sequencing read error. At the DNA level, this CDR3 is encoded by other sequences in the same sample as well. The chain carries TRDV1 and TRDJ1; D may match TRDD2 or TRDD3 (6 bases each). The CDR3 spans 22 residues. CDR1 and CDR2 from the germline V gene are TSWWSYY and QGS. The CDR3 is CALGELVLSYALGGANTDKLIF. CDR3 bases: TGTGCCCTTGGGGAACTAGTCTTATCCTACGCCTTGGGGGGCGCAAACACCGATAAACTCATCTTT.

About this clone: The protein that TCRdb holds for this DNA derives from a much larger clone and differs from the translated DNA at residue 17, which likely indicates a read error; the protein shown here is translated from the DNA. The chain employs TRDV1 and TRDJ1; TRDD2 or TRDD3 may be the D gene (6 bases each). Here the J gene came from matching the DNA to germline, since TCRdb omits it. Germline lookup yields CDR1 TSWWSYY and CDR2 QGS. This CDR3 is 22 amino acids long. V gave up 1 base and J gave up 4 bases, with 34 bases separating them. The CDR3 DNA reads TGTGCTCTTGGGGAACCCCTCCCTCCTACGGGTTGGGGGGACTCTTGGGGCGATAAACTCATCTTT. Its translation: CALGEPLPPTGWGDSWGDKLIF.

This clone came up a few times. This probably arose from a read error, given a far larger clone one base away. The sample has other DNA sequences that encode this CDR3 too. This chain links TRDV2 with TRDJ1; unclear D gene. TCRdb gives no J gene; it was assigned here by matching the DNA to germline. The length of the CDR3 is 18 residues. V lost 3 bases and J lost 5, with 27 bases in between. Germline lookup yields CDR1 GEAIGNYY and CDR2 EKD. The CDR3: CACDAGVIRNRRTDKLIF. The CDR3, as DNA: TGTGCCTGTGACGCAGGGGTCATCCGAAACCGCCGCACGGATAAACTCATCTTT.

Comment on this clone: It is likely a read error: a sequence one base away is far more abundant. Other DNA sequences of this sample code for an identical CDR3. The rearrangement uses TRDV1 and TRDJ1; 7 bases are a match to TRDD3. TCRdb supplies no J gene; here it was assigned by aligning the nucleotide sequence to germline. V trimming: 2 bases; J trimming: 5 bases; junction bases outside the gene matches: 20. CDR1 is TSWWSYY and CDR2 is QGS in the germline V gene. This CDR3 has 19 residues. As DNA, the CDR3 is TGTGCTCTTGGGGAAAAAATTATCGGGATACTAACTTTCACTGATAAACTCATCTTT. Protein: CALGEKIIGILTFTDKLIF.

At least ten counts were recorded for this clone. A far larger clone is one base from this, pointing to a likely read error. This specimen includes other DNA sequences encoding the same CDR3. The CDR3 sequence is CACDRLLRGSDTDKLIF. CDR3 coding DNA: TGTGCCTGTGACAGATTGCTGCGGGGATCGGACACCGATAAACTCATCTTT. The chain uses TRDV2 and TRDJ1, with a possible D match to TRDD3 (6 bases). Trimming took 2 bases from V and 0 from J, leaving 18 bases between them. The CDR3 spans 17 residues. CDR1 and CDR2 (germline): GEAIGNYY, EKD.

Concerning this clone itself: TCRdb lists the protein of a much larger clone for this DNA, which differs at residue 7, so this is likely a read error; the protein given here is translated from the DNA itself. The genes are TRDV1 and TRDJ1; 8 bases fit TRDD3. The J gene is absent in TCRdb and was assigned here via DNA matching to germline. Germline CDR1 TSWWSYY, CDR2 QGS. V lost 1 base and J lost 1; bases outside the gene matches: 17. The CDR3 has 20 residues. The CDR3 DNA is TGTGCTCTTGGGGAACCCGGCCCTCCCAAATACTGGGGGCTCACCGATAAACTCATCTTT. Translated, it gives CALGEPGPPKYWGLTDKLIF.

This clone appeared many times. The protein that TCRdb holds for this DNA derives from a much larger clone and differs from the translated DNA at residue 12, which likely indicates a read error; the protein shown here is translated from the DNA. V usage is TRDV2 and J usage is TRDJ1; maybe TRDD3 (6 bases). Germline V lookup: CDR1 GEAIGNYY, CDR2 EKD. V lost 3 bases and J lost 1, with 26 bases in between. This CDR3 contains 19 residues. The CDR3 DNA reads as TGTGCCTGTGACTCCGTTTTGATCCCTACTGGGAGATTCACCGATAAACTCATCTTT. Translated: CACDSVLIPTGRFTDKLIF.

In regard to this clone: It is likely a read error: a sequence one base away is far more abundant. In the same sample, other DNA sequences code for this CDR3. The rearrangement links TRDV2 to TRDJ1, with 8 nucleotides matching TRDD3. TCRdb lists no J gene, so it was determined here by aligning the DNA to germline. The germline CDR1 and CDR2 sequences are GEAIGNYY and EKD. The length of the CDR3 is 18 residues. The CDR3 reads CACFPLENGGSVTDKLIF. The CDR3 DNA sequence: TGTGCCTGTTTTCCACTTGAGAATGGGGGATCAGTCACCGACAAACTCATCTTT.

This clone showed up just a few times. A read error likely explains why the TCRdb protein, taken from a much larger clone, differs from this DNA's translation at residue 4; the protein shown is translated from the DNA. The V gene is TRDV1, the J gene TRDJ1, with a possible D match to TRDD3 (6 bases). The J gene, not given by TCRdb, was assigned here from a germline match of the nucleotide sequence. Germline-derived CDR1 and CDR2 are TSWWSYY and QGS. The CDR3 sequence is 19 residues long. The CDR3 loop reads CALREPFPLILGRTDKLIF. Here the CDR3 DNA reads TGTGCTCTTAGGGAACCTTTTCCCCTCATACTGGGTCGGACCGATAAACTCATCTTT.

A remark on this clone: TCRdb attributes to this sequence the protein of a much larger clone, which differs from the DNA translation at residue 17; a read error is likely, and the protein displayed is translated from the DNA. The J gene was not called, though the V gene is TRDV2; the tabulated D call, TRDD3, remains unverified against the DNA. Per the germline V gene, CDR1 is GEAIGNYY and CDR2 is EKD. The CDR3 has 19 residues. CDR3 sequence: CACDTGSLLGASLTDKPIF. In DNA, the CDR3 is TGTGCCTGTGACACCGGCTCTTTACTGGGGGCCTCTCTGACCGATAAACCCATCTTT.

In this sample, this clone turned up many times. The protein recorded in TCRdb matches a much larger clone and deviates from this DNA's translation at residue 8, suggesting a read error; the protein here is obtained by translating the DNA. The chain links TRDV1 to TRDJ1; tentatively, D is TRDD3 (6 bases). As TCRdb names no J gene, one was assigned here on the basis of a DNA match to germline. Germline loops: CDR1 TSWWSYY, CDR2 QGS. The ends were cut back, 4 bases at V and 2 bases at J, with 20 bases in the middle. The CDR3 is made up of 17 amino acids. CDR3 in DNA: TGTGCTCTTGGGGTCGGGGCTAGGGGATTCTCTACCGATAAACTCATCTTT. The encoded protein is CALGVGARGFSTDKLIF.

A note on this clone: TCRdb records a much larger clone's protein for this DNA, with a difference at residue 6 that likely arises from a read error; the protein given is the translation of the DNA. The genes are TRDV2 and TRDJ1, with 10 bases aligning to TRDD3. TCRdb does not report a J gene; here it was assigned by matching the DNA to germline references. The germline V gene has CDR1 GEAIGNYY and CDR2 EKD. This CDR3 region has 22 residues. The V segment lost 0 bases and the J segment 0 bases; nucleotides outside the gene matches: 21. DNA of the CDR3: TGTGCCTGTGACACCGAACAATACTGGGGGATCCCTTCCCTCCGATACACCGATAAACTCATCTTT. This gives the protein CACDTEQYWGIPSLRYTDKLIF.

This clone occurred a few times. This DNA's translation differs at residue 21 from TCRdb's protein, which comes from a much larger clone; a read error is likely, and the protein shown is translated from the DNA. The chain recombines TRDV3 with TRDJ1, with 11 bases lining up with TRDD3. TCRdb leaves out the J gene; it was filled in here by matching the DNA to germline. Germline CDR1 TVYSNPD, CDR2 GDNSRS (reference sequence). The CDR3 has 24 amino acids. The CDR3 loop is CAFSVQDWGIYHSATVFYTDILIF. The DNA of the CDR3 is TGTGCCTTTTCAGTTCAAGACTGGGGGATATACCACTCCGCTACAGTATTCTACACCGATATACTCATCTTT.

At least ten counts were recorded for this clone. J is TRDJ1 and V is TRDV1; D not certain. Deletions cut 5 bases from V and 1 base from J, with 14 bases between. The CDR3 loop spans 15 amino acids. Germline loops: CDR1 TSWWSYY, CDR2 QGS. As DNA, the CDR3 is TGTGCTCTTGGGAGGCTTTACGGGGCCACCGATAAACTCATCTTT. It encodes CALGRLYGATDKLIF.

The table lists this clone with a few counts. Translating this DNA gives a protein that differs at residue 4 from the TCRdb one, which belongs to a much larger clone; a read error is likely, and the protein shown is this translation. The chain employs TRDV2 and TRDJ1, with TRDD3 matching over 9 bases. The J gene is absent in TCRdb and was assigned here via DNA matching to germline. The CDR3 sequence is 15 residues long. Germline values: CDR1 GEAIGNYY, CDR2 EKD. The CDR3 is CACGTGGILTDKLIF. The CDR3 bases are TGTGCCTGTGGCACCGGGGGGATACTAACCGATAAACTCATCTTT.

This clone was seen repeatedly, ten times or more. The same CDR3 arises from other DNA sequences in this sample as well. The chain carries TRDV2 and TRDJ1; D unresolved. Germline CDR1 reads GEAIGNYY; CDR2 reads EKD. The CDR3 has 16 residues. Between the trimmed V and J ends, which lost 0 bases and 0 bases, there was a span of 13 bases. CDR3 bases: TGTGCCTGTGACACCATGTCCAGAACATACACCGATAAACTCATCTTT. Its protein is CACDTMSRTYTDKLIF.

About this clone itself: The protein given by TCRdb reflects a much larger clone and differs at residue 12 from this DNA's translation, likely from a read error; the protein shown is the DNA's translation. The rearrangement uses TRDV2 and TRDJ1; TRDD3 agrees at 10 bases. TCRdb gives no J gene; it was assigned here by matching the DNA to germline. The germline V gene has CDR1 GEAIGNYY and CDR2 EKD. The CDR3 length is 18 residues. Trimming cost V 0 bases and J 2 bases; bases outside gene matches: 11. CDR3 protein: CACDTLTVLGDGTDKLIF. The CDR3, as DNA: TGTGCCTGTGACACCCTAACCGTACTGGGGGATGGAACCGATAAACTCATCTTT.

This clone turned up a few times. The TCRdb record carries a much larger clone's protein, which differs from this DNA's translation at residue 12; a read error is the likely cause, and the protein listed here is the DNA translation. The chain couples TRDV2 to TRDJ1; TRDD3 might be the D (6 bases). TCRdb supplies no J gene; here it was assigned by aligning the nucleotide sequence to germline. The CDR3 contains 16 residues. Germline V gene lookup returns CDR1 GEAIGNYY and CDR2 EKD. For the CDR3, the DNA is TGTGCCTGTGACCCTACTGGCTGGGGTATCACCGGTAAACTCATCTTT. Protein product: CACDPTGWGITGKLIF.

On this clone itself: The protein TCRdb lists belongs to a much larger clone and differs from this DNA's translation at residue 9, which points to a read error; the protein shown is made from the DNA. The chain combines TRDV2 with TRDJ1, with D maybe TRDD3 (5 bases). TCRdb does not report a J gene; here it was assigned by matching the DNA to germline references. CDR3 length: 18 amino acids. Germline-derived CDR1 and CDR2 are GEAIGNYY and EKD. Trimming took 0 bases from V and 0 from J, leaving 19 bases between them. CDR3 sequence: CACDTVVGTMSYTDKLIF. The CDR3 DNA is TGTGCCTGTGACACCGTGGTGGGGACCATGAGTTACACCGATAAACTCATCTTT.

This clone has just a few counts. With a far larger clone one base away, a read error is the likely cause. J is TRDJ1 and V is TRDV1, with 12 bases aligning to TRDD3. TCRdb carries no J gene annotation; the J gene was assigned here by matching the DNA with germline. This CDR3 comprises 18 residues. CDR1 is TSWWSYY and CDR2 is QGS in the germline V gene. CDR3 sequence: CALGETPGGYGYTDKLIF. DNA for the CDR3: TGCGCTCTTGGGGAGACGCCTGGGGGATACGGGTACACCGATAAACTCATCTTT.

This clone showed up just a few times. For this DNA, TCRdb reports the protein of a much larger clone, which diverges at residue 13, most likely from a read error; the protein presented here is translated directly from the DNA. The CDR3: CACDTEEEEGTDRLIF. For the CDR3, the DNA is TGTGCCTGTGACACCGAGGAAGAAGAGGGCACCGATAGACTCATCTTT. This chain links TRDV2 with TRDJ1; D is uncertain. TCRdb carries no J gene annotation; the J gene was assigned here by matching the DNA with germline. The V gene's germline CDR1 is GEAIGNYY and CDR2 EKD. This CDR3 is built from 16 residues.

This clone was detected many times. CDR3 in amino acids: CACNCQNSTEIDKLIF. CDR3 nucleotides: TGTGCCTGTAATTGTCAGAATTCGACGGAGATCGATAAACTCATCTTT. The V call is TRDV2, the J call TRDJ1; D is ambiguous. The CDR3 length is 16 residues. V was cut by 6 bases and J by 4 bases, with 23 bases left in between. Germline V lookup: CDR1 GEAIGNYY, CDR2 EKD.